Given below is one T cell receptor (beta chain) in context. What it binds is unknown. The entry originates in a study of CD8 T cells in ankylosing spondylitis. Whole-study results and caveats: Researchers reportedly found disease-linked clones significantly enriched in matched ankylosing spondylitis synovial fluid. The study identified a TCR beta motif of several highly homologous variants that appeared characteristic of ankylosing spondylitis blood.

Each TCR beta library was made by quantitative 5'-RACE that incorporated molecular barcodes. One entry per CDR3 protein, called by TCRdb with MiXCR from the 5' RACE reads. The sample consists of 250,000 to 350,000 distinct CDR3 sequences, about 20% of them appearing once. This clonotype was obtained from a male donor with ankylosing spondylitis or in good health (not recorded which). Sequencing input: blood, either unsorted or a sorted T cell fraction (not recorded which).

The CDR3 DNA follows: TGTGCCAGCAGCTTAGGACGGCTATCCTACGAGCAGTACGTC. This encodes CASSLGRLSYEQYV. The chain employs TRBV7-2 and TRBJ2-7, with D unresolved. CDR3 length equals 14 residues. CDR1 and CDR2 (germline): SGHTA, FQGNSA. V was shortened by 1 base and J by 1 base, with 8 bases between the two germline ends.